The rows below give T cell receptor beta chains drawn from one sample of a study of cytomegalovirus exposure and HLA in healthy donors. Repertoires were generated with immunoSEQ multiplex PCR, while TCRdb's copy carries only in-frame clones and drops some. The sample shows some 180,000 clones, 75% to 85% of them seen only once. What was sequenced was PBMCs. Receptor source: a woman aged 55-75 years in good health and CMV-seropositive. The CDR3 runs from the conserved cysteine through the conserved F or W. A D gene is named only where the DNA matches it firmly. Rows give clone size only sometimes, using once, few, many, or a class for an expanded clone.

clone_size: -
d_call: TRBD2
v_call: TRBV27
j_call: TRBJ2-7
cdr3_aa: CASSLTAASGRYEQYF
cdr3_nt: TGTGCCAGCAGTTTAACGGCTGCTAGCGGGAGGTACGAGCAGTACTTC

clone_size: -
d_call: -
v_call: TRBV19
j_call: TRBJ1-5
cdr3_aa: CASNSGNQPQHF
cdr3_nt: TGTGCCAGTAACTCGGGCAATCAGCCCCAGCATTTT

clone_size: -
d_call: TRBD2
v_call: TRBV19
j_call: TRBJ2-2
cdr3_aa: CASSPLAGRGELFF
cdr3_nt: TGTGCCAGTAGTCCACTAGCGGGCCGCGGGGAGCTGTTTTTT

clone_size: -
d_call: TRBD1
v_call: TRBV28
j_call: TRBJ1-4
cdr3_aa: CASSNRGLKLFF
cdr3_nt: TGTGCCAGCAGTAACAGGGGGCTGAAACTGTTTTTT

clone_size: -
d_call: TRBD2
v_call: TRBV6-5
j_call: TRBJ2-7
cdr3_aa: CASKASGRRNEQYF
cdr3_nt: TGTGCCAGCAAGGCCAGCGGGAGAAGGAACGAGCAGTACTTC

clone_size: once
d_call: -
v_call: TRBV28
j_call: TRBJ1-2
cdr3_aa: CASSDRWGYTF
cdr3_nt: TGTGCCAGCAGTGACAGGTGGGGCTACACCTTC

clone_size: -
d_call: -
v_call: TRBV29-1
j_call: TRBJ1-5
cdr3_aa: CSGYSGKPQHF
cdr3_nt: TGCAGCGGTTACTCAGGTAAGCCCCAGCATTTT

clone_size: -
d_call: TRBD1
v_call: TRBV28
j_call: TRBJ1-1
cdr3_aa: CASSLTRGMGTEAFF
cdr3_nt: TGTGCCAGCAGTTTAACCAGGGGGATGGGCACTGAAGCTTTCTTT

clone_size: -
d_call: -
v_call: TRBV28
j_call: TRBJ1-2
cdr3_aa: CASSLDLRGYTF
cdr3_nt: TGTGCCAGCAGTTTGGACTTGCGGGGCTACACCTTC

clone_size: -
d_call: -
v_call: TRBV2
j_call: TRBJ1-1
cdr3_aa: CASEVVTGRLPTEAFF
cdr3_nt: TGTGCCAGCGAAGTGGTTACAGGGCGGCTCCCCACTGAAGCTTTCTTT

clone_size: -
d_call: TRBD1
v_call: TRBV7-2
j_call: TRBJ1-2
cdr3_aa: CASNPQGTSYGYTF
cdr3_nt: TGTGCCAGCAACCCACAGGGGACAAGCTATGGCTACACCTTC

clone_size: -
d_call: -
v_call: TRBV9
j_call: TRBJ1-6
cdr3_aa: CASSPSQSPGDSPLHF
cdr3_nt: TGTGCCAGCAGCCCAAGCCAGAGCCCGGGGGATTCACCCCTCCACTTT

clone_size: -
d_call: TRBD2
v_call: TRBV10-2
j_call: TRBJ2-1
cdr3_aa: CASRLAGIDEQFF
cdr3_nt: TGCGCCAGCAGACTAGCGGGGATTGATGAGCAGTTCTTC

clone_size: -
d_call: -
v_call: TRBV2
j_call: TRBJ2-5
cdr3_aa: CASSEAGVGGGETQYF
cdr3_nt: TGTGCCAGCAGTGAAGCCGGTGTAGGGGGTGGGGAGACCCAGTACTTC

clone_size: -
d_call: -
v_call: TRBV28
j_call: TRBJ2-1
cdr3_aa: CASRHFSVYNEQFF
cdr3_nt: TGTGCCAGCAGACATTTTAGCGTATACAATGAGCAGTTCTTC

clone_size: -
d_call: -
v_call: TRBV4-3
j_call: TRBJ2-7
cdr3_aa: CASSQEQGRLYEQYF
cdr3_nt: TGCGCCAGCAGCCAAGAACAGGGCCGCCTTTACGAGCAGTACTTC

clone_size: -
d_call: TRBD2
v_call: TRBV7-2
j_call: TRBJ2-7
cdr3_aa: CASSPRTSGYYEQYF
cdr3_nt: TGTGCCAGCAGCCCCCGGACTAGCGGGTACTACGAGCAGTACTTC

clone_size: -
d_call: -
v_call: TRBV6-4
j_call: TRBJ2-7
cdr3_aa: CASSDSSRPYEQYF
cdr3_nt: TGTGCCAGCAGTGACTCGAGCAGGCCCTACGAGCAGTACTTC

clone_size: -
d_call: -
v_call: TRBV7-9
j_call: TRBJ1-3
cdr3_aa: CASSPKDRITGNTIYF
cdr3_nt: TGTGCCAGCAGCCCTAAAGACAGGATAACCGGAAACACCATATATTTT

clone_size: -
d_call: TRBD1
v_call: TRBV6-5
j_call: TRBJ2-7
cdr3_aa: CASSPTGGYEQYF
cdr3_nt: TGTGCCAGCAGCCCCACAGGGGGATACGAGCAGTACTTC

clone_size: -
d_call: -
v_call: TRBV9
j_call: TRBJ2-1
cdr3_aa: CASSEGDNEQFF
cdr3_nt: TGTGCCAGCAGCGAGGGGGACAATGAGCAGTTCTTC

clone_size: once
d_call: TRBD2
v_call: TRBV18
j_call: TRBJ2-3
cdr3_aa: CASSLGAGGPGAQYF
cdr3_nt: TGTGCCAGCTCACTCGGAGCGGGAGGGCCTGGGGCGCAGTATTTT

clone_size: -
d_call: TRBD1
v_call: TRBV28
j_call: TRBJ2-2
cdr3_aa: CASRQTGTGSTGELFF
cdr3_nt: TGTGCCAGCAGACAAACCGGGACAGGGTCCACCGGGGAGCTGTTTTTT

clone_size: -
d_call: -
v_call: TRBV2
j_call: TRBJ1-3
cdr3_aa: CASAGEVGNTIYF
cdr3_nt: TGTGCCAGCGCGGGGGAGGTGGGAAACACCATATATTTT

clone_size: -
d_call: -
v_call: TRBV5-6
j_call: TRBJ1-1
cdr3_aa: CASSLGRTTEAFF
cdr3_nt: TGTGCCAGCAGCTTGGGGAGGACCACTGAAGCTTTCTTT

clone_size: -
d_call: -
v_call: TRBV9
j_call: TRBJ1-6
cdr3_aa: CASSVTEGSPLHF
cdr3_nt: TGTGCCAGCAGCGTAACGGAGGGGTCACCCCTCCACTTT

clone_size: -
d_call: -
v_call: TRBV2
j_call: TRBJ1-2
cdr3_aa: CASSEVNSYGYTF
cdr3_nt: TGTGCCAGCAGTGAAGTAAACTCCTATGGCTACACCTTC

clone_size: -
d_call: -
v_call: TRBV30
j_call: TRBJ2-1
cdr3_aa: CAWKLGGNEQFF
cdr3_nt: TGTGCCTGGAAACTAGGGGGCAATGAGCAGTTCTTC

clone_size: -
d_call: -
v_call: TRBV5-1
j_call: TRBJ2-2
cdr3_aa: CASSSSVNTGELFF
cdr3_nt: TGCGCCAGCAGCTCCTCAGTGAACACCGGGGAGCTGTTTTTT

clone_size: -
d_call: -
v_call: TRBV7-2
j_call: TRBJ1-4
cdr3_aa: CASSPQTGLNEKLFF
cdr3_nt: TGTGCCAGCAGCCCGCAGACAGGACTTAATGAAAAACTGTTTTTT

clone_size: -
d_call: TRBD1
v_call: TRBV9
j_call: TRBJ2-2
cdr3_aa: CASSAQGTGELFF
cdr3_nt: TGTGCCAGCTCTGCACAGGGGACCGGGGAGCTGTTTTTT

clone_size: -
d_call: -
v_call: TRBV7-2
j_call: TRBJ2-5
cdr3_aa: CASSLTGVKTQYF
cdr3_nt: TGTGCCAGCAGCCTTACAGGCGTAAAGACCCAGTACTTC

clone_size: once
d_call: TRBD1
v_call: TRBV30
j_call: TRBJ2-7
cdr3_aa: CAWIRTGGLYEQYF
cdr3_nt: TGTGCCTGGATTAGGACAGGGGGTCTCTACGAGCAGTACTTC

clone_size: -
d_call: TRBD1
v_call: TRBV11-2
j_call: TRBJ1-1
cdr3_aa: CASSPRRGPGAEAFF
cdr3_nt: TGTGCCAGCAGCCCCAGAAGGGGGCCGGGGGCTGAAGCTTTCTTT

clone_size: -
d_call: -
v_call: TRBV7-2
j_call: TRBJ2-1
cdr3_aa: CASSSVTYNEQFF
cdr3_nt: TGTGCCAGCAGCTCGGTTACCTACAATGAGCAGTTCTTC

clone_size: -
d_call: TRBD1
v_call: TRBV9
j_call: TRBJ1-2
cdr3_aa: CASSVGEGGVGYTF
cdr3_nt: TGTGCCAGCAGCGTAGGGGAAGGGGGCGTTGGCTACACCTTC

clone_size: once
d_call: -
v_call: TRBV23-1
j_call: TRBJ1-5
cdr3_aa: CASSHSGVGNQPQHF
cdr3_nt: TGCGCCAGCAGTCACTCAGGGGTTGGGAATCAGCCCCAGCATTTT

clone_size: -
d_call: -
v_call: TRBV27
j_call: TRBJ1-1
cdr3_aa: CASSLSKQVNTEAFF
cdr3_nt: TGTGCCAGCAGTTTATCCAAACAGGTGAACACTGAAGCTTTCTTT

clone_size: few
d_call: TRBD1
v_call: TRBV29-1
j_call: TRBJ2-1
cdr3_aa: CSVEDPGTAIGQFF
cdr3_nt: TGCAGCGTTGAAGATCCCGGGACAGCCATAGGGCAGTTCTTC

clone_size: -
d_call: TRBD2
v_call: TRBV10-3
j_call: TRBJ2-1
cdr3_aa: CAISGLASSYNEQFF
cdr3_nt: TGTGCCATCAGCGGACTAGCAAGCTCCTACAATGAGCAGTTCTTC

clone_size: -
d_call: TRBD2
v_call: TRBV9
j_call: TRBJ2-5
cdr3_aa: CASSVGGLAGETQYF
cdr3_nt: TGTGCCAGCAGCGTAGGTGGACTAGCTGGGGAGACCCAGTACTTC

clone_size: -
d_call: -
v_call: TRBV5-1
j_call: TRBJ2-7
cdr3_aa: CASSPAPGSYEQYF
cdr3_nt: TGCGCCAGCAGCCCAGCCCCGGGTTCCTACGAGCAGTACTTC

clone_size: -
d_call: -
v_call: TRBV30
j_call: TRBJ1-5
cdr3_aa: CAWSVQLRGNQPQHF
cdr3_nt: TGTGCCTGGAGTGTACAGTTGCGGGGCAATCAGCCCCAGCATTTT

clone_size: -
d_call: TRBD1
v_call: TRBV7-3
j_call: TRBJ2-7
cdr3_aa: CASSFRQGREQYF
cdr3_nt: TGTGCCAGCAGCTTCCGACAGGGGCGGGAGCAGTACTTC

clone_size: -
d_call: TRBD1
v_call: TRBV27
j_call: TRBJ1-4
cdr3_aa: CASSLSMDRKGARDSGLFF
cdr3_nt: TGTGCCAGCAGTTTATCTATGGATAGAAAGGGGGCGCGTGACTCCGGGCTGTTTTTT

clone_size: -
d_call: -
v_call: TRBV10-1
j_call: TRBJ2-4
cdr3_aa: CASSESGKNSQYF
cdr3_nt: TGCGCCAGCAGTGAATCCGGCAAAAACAGTCAGTACTTC

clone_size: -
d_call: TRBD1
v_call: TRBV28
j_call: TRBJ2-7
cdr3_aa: CASLPADRGNYEQYF
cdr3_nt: TGTGCCAGCCTACCCGCTGACAGGGGTAACTACGAGCAGTACTTC

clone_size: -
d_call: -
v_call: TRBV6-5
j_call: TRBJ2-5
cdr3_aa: CASSYTPEGTQYF
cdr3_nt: TGTGCCAGCAGCTACACGCCGGAGGGGACCCAGTACTTC

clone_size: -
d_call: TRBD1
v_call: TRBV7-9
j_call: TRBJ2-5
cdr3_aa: CASSPGTGVQETQYF
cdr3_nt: TGTGCCAGCAGCCCCGGGACAGGAGTCCAAGAGACCCAGTACTTC

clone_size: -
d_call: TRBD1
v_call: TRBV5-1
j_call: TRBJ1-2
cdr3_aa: CASSLGQTGDYGYTF
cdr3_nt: TGCGCCAGCAGCTTGGGCCAAACAGGGGACTATGGCTACACCTTC

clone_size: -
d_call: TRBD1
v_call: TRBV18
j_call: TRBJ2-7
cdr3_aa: CASSPNLGTGQPSYEQYF
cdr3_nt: TGTGCCAGCTCGCCCAACCTGGGGACAGGGCAGCCCTCCTACGAGCAGTACTTC

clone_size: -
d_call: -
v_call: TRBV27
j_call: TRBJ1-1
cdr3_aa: CASRGRGGTEAFF
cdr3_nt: TGTGCCAGCAGGGGCAGGGGCGGCACTGAAGCTTTCTTT

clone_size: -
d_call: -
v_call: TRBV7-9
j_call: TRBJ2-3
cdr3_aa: CSSTPDGISVSAQYF
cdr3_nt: TGTTCCAGCACCCCCGACGGGATCTCGGTCTCTGCGCAGTATTTT

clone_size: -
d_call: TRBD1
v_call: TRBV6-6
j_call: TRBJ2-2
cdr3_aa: CASRGGGQSGSGELFF
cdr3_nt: TGTGCCAGTAGAGGGGGCGGACAGTCCGGTTCCGGGGAGCTGTTTTTT

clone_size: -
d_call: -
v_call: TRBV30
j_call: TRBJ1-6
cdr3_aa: CAWSVGNSPLHF
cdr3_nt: TGTGCCTGGAGCGTCGGGAATTCACCCCTCCACTTT

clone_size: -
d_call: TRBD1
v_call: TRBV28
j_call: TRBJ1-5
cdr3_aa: CASRGQGAGSNQPQHF
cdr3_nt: TGTGCCAGCAGGGGACAGGGGGCAGGTAGCAATCAGCCCCAGCATTTT

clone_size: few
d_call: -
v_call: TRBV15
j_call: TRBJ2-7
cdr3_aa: CATSRGGSSYEQYF
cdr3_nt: TGTGCCACCAGCAGAGGTGGCAGCTCCTACGAGCAGTACTTC

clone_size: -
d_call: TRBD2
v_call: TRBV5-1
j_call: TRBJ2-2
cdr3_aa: CASSLEAGAPGELFF
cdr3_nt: TGCGCCAGCAGCTTGGAGGCGGGAGCCCCCGGGGAGCTGTTTTTT

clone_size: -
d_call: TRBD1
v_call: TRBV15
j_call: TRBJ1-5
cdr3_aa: CATSRDGPGGPPQHF
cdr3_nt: TGTGCCACCAGCAGAGATGGCCCAGGGGGCCCGCCCCAGCATTTT